The rows below give T cell receptor beta chains drawn from one sample of a study of blood T cell repertoires in COVID-19. Profiling relied on immunoSEQ multiplex PCR, and the TCRdb table lists in-frame clones only, not all of them. The sample yields 200,000 to 300,000 clones, around nine tenths seen once. The specimen was peripheral blood. These receptors all stem from a man aged 40-55 years who had recovered from COVID-19. The CDR3 runs from the conserved cysteine through the conserved F or W. A D gene is named only where the DNA matches it firmly. Not every row has a clone size; where given, it reads once, few, many or a size class.

abundance: once; j_gene: TRBJ1-1; v_gene: TRBV21-1; d_gene: -; CDR3aa: CASSRGGDTEAFF; CDR3nt: TGTGCCAGCAGCAGGGGAGGGGACACTGAAGCTTTCTTT
abundance: -; j_gene: TRBJ2-2; v_gene: TRBV10-1; d_gene: TRBD1; CDR3aa: CASSESRDRRTGELFF; CDR3nt: TGCGCCAGCAGTGAGTCCCGGGACAGGAGAACCGGGGAGCTGTTTTTT
abundance: -; j_gene: TRBJ2-1; v_gene: TRBV6-5; d_gene: -; CDR3aa: CASSPPTRVQFF; CDR3nt: TGTGCCAGCAGCCCCCCTACTAGGGTGCAGTTCTTC
abundance: -; j_gene: TRBJ2-5; v_gene: TRBV12-5; d_gene: -; CDR3aa: CASGLTEMETQYF; CDR3nt: TGTGCTAGTGGTTTGACAGAGATGGAGACCCAGTACTTC
abundance: -; j_gene: TRBJ2-5; v_gene: TRBV10-3; d_gene: -; CDR3aa: CAIRSIETQYF; CDR3nt: TGTGCCATCAGGAGTATTGAGACCCAGTACTTC
abundance: few; j_gene: TRBJ2-2; v_gene: TRBV4-2; d_gene: -; CDR3aa: CASSPQGTELFF; CDR3nt: TGTGCCAGCAGCCCCCAGGGGACGGAGCTGTTTTTT
abundance: -; j_gene: TRBJ2-3; v_gene: TRBV5-1; d_gene: TRBD1; CDR3aa: CASSWGQNRTDTQYF; CDR3nt: TGCGCCAGCAGTTGGGGACAGAACCGCACAGATACGCAGTATTTT
abundance: -; j_gene: TRBJ2-7; v_gene: TRBV4-1; d_gene: TRBD2; CDR3aa: CASSQPTSGRALYEQYF; CDR3nt: TGCGCCAGCAGCCAACCGACTAGCGGGAGGGCCCTGTACGAGCAGTACTTC
abundance: -; j_gene: TRBJ1-5; v_gene: TRBV5-8; d_gene: -; CDR3aa: CASSPSRMSPQHF; CDR3nt: TGTGCCAGCAGCCCCTCGCGTATGTCGCCCCAGCATTTT
abundance: -; j_gene: TRBJ2-2; v_gene: TRBV6-5; d_gene: TRBD1; CDR3aa: CASSYSNRGTGELFF; CDR3nt: TGTGCCAGCAGTTACTCGAACAGGGGGACCGGGGAGCTGTTTTTT
abundance: -; j_gene: TRBJ2-3; v_gene: TRBV11-2; d_gene: TRBD2; CDR3aa: CASSSRLAGRTDTQYF; CDR3nt: TGTGCCAGCAGCTCCCGACTAGCGGGGCGCACAGATACGCAGTATTTT